This is a list of T cell receptor beta chains from one sample in a study of cytomegalovirus exposure and HLA in healthy donors. Sequencing was performed with immunoSEQ multiplex PCR; in TCRdb, only in-frame clones are kept and a portion is missing. The sample records fewer than 120,000 clones, approximately 89% being singletons. The specimen was PBMCs. The receptors come from a woman under 30 in good health and CMV-seronegative. The CDR3 runs from the conserved cysteine through the conserved F or W. The D gene is left open where the match is weak. Not every row has a clone size; where given, it reads once, few, many or a size class.

J: TRBJ2-1
D: TRBD1
size: -
V: TRBV18
CDR3: CASSGTVYNEQFF
DNA: TGTGCCAGCTCAGGGACAGTTTACAATGAGCAGTTCTTC

J: TRBJ2-3
D: -
size: -
V: TRBV7-2
CDR3: CASRMTGTSTDTQYF
DNA: TGTGCCAGCAGAATGACAGGTACTAGCACAGATACGCAGTATTTT

J: TRBJ1-5
D: -
size: -
V: TRBV30
CDR3: CAWSSPYQPQHF
DNA: TGTGCCTGGAGTTCCCCATATCAGCCCCAGCATTTT

J: TRBJ2-3
D: TRBD1
size: -
V: TRBV7-8
CDR3: CASSLVQGLQTDTQYF
DNA: TGTGCCAGCAGCTTAGTACAGGGGCTACAGACAGATACGCAGTATTTT

J: TRBJ2-7
D: TRBD2
size: -
V: TRBV5-4
CDR3: CASSSSGGAYEQYF
DNA: TGTGCCAGCAGCTCTAGCGGGGGGGCCTACGAGCAGTACTTC

J: TRBJ1-2
D: -
size: -
V: TRBV6-5
CDR3: CASSYRDKYGYTF
DNA: TGTGCCAGCAGTTACCGAGACAAATATGGCTACACCTTC

J: TRBJ2-7
D: -
size: once
V: TRBV27
CDR3: CASSYSGASYEQYF
DNA: TGTGCCAGCAGTTACTCAGGGGCTTCTTACGAGCAGTACTTC

J: TRBJ2-7
D: TRBD1
size: -
V: TRBV6-1
CDR3: CASSESGTGDPYEQYF
DNA: TGTGCCAGCAGTGAAAGTGGGACAGGGGATCCCTACGAGCAGTACTTC

J: TRBJ1-1
D: TRBD1
size: -
V: TRBV29-1
CDR3: CSVRVTGGTEAFF
DNA: TGCAGCGTCCGCGTTACAGGGGGCACTGAAGCTTTCTTT

J: TRBJ2-1
D: -
size: -
V: TRBV7-2
CDR3: CASSSGGQFYNEQFF
DNA: TGTGCCAGCAGCTCCGGCGGCCAGTTTTACAATGAGCAGTTCTTC

J: TRBJ2-1
D: TRBD2
size: -
V: TRBV7-9
CDR3: CASIPLAGGGNNEQFF
DNA: TGTGCCAGCATCCCTCTAGCGGGGGGAGGTAACAATGAGCAGTTCTTC

J: TRBJ2-7
D: TRBD1
size: -
V: TRBV10-1
CDR3: CASSVGQGYEQYF
DNA: TGCGCCAGCAGTGTGGGACAGGGCTACGAGCAGTACTTC

J: TRBJ2-3
D: TRBD2
size: -
V: TRBV30
CDR3: CAWRTGAGGTDTQYF
DNA: TGTGCCTGGAGAACCGGGGCGGGGGGCACAGATACGCAGTATTTT

J: TRBJ2-1
D: TRBD1
size: -
V: TRBV6-1
CDR3: CASSDSGTGAVEQFF
DNA: TGTGCCAGCAGTGACTCCGGGACAGGGGCGGTTGAGCAGTTCTTC

J: TRBJ2-7
D: TRBD2
size: few
V: TRBV7-2
CDR3: CASSSGTSGSAGEQYF
DNA: TGTGCCAGCAGCTCCGGGACTAGCGGGAGTGCGGGCGAGCAGTACTTC

J: TRBJ1-1
D: -
size: -
V: TRBV7-2
CDR3: CASSWKTGNTEAFF
DNA: TGTGCCAGCAGCTGGAAGACAGGGAACACTGAAGCTTTCTTT

J: TRBJ2-2
D: TRBD2
size: -
V: TRBV2
CDR3: CATQAGGNTGELFF
DNA: TGTGCCACGCAAGCGGGGGGGAACACCGGGGAGCTGTTTTTT

J: TRBJ1-1
D: TRBD1
size: -
V: TRBV7-9
CDR3: CASSSDRAGGNTEAFF
DNA: TGTGCCAGCAGCTCGGACAGGGCCGGGGGGAACACTGAAGCTTTCTTT

J: TRBJ2-7
D: TRBD1
size: -
V: TRBV15
CDR3: CATSRAEDRGASYEQYF
DNA: TGTGCCACCAGCAGAGCTGAAGACAGGGGAGCCTCCTACGAGCAGTACTTC

J: TRBJ2-3
D: TRBD2
size: -
V: TRBV5-1
CDR3: CASSLAGGRTDTQYF
DNA: TGCGCCAGCAGCTTGGCGGGGGGGCGCACAGATACGCAGTATTTT

J: TRBJ2-7
D: -
size: -
V: TRBV5-6
CDR3: CASSFKATGTYEQYF
DNA: TGTGCCAGCAGCTTCAAAGCGACAGGAACCTACGAGCAGTACTTC

J: TRBJ1-5
D: TRBD1
size: -
V: TRBV9
CDR3: CASSQGANQPQHF
DNA: TGTGCCAGCAGCCAGGGGGCGAATCAGCCCCAGCATTTT

J: TRBJ2-3
D: -
size: -
V: TRBV4-1
CDR3: CASSQEGLPDTQYF
DNA: TGCGCCAGCAGCCAGGAAGGACTTCCAGATACGCAGTATTTT

J: TRBJ2-1
D: -
size: once
V: TRBV9
CDR3: CASSVLGRELSYNEQFF
DNA: TGTGCCAGCAGCGTCCTAGGGCGGGAACTCTCCTACAATGAGCAGTTCTTC

J: TRBJ1-1
D: -
size: -
V: TRBV4-2
CDR3: CASSQDHGGTTEAFF
DNA: TGTGCCAGCAGCCAAGATCACGGGGGGACCACTGAAGCTTTCTTT

J: TRBJ1-1
D: TRBD1
size: few
V: TRBV4-2
CDR3: CASSLGQGGWNTEAFF
DNA: TGTGCCAGCAGCCTGGGACAGGGCGGGTGGAACACTGAAGCTTTCTTT

J: TRBJ2-7
D: -
size: -
V: TRBV4-2
CDR3: CASSQDSVGGFEQYF
DNA: TGTGCCAGCAGCCAAGATAGTGTCGGGGGTTTCGAGCAGTACTTC

J: TRBJ1-1
D: -
size: -
V: TRBV5-1
CDR3: CASSPLDRNTEAFF
DNA: TGCGCCAGCAGCCCGCTTGACAGGAACACTGAAGCTTTCTTT

J: TRBJ1-2
D: -
size: -
V: TRBV2
CDR3: CASSYTLAGGYGYTF
DNA: TGTGCCAGCAGCTACACTCTCGCGGGGGGCTATGGCTACACCTTC

J: TRBJ1-5
D: -
size: once
V: TRBV7-9
CDR3: CASGAGNQPQHF
DNA: TGTGCCAGCGGGGCGGGCAATCAGCCCCAGCATTTT

J: TRBJ1-5
D: TRBD1
size: few
V: TRBV2
CDR3: CASRDDRGRDQPQHF
DNA: TGTGCCAGCAGGGACGACAGGGGAAGGGATCAGCCCCAGCATTTT

J: TRBJ2-3
D: TRBD1
size: -
V: TRBV27
CDR3: CASNRGNTDTQYF
DNA: TGTGCCAGCAACAGGGGCAACACAGATACGCAGTATTTT

J: TRBJ1-2
D: -
size: once
V: TRBV9
CDR3: CASSVAPQEDYGYTF
DNA: TGTGCCAGCAGCGTAGCCCCTCAAGAGGACTATGGCTACACCTTC

J: TRBJ1-5
D: -
size: -
V: TRBV6-1
CDR3: CASSELVQPQHF
DNA: TGTGCCAGCAGTGAACTTGTTCAGCCCCAGCATTTT

J: TRBJ2-2
D: -
size: -
V: TRBV2
CDR3: CASRGGATTGELFF
DNA: TGTGCCAGCCGCGGAGGGGCGACCACCGGGGAGCTGTTTTTT

J: TRBJ1-5
D: TRBD1
size: -
V: TRBV6-6
CDR3: CASSYFRGFNQPQHF
DNA: TGTGCCAGCAGTTACTTCAGGGGGTTTAATCAGCCCCAGCATTTT

J: TRBJ1-5
D: -
size: -
V: TRBV19
CDR3: CASRSGTSNQPQHF
DNA: TGTGCCAGTAGGTCGGGTACTAGCAATCAGCCCCAGCATTTT

J: TRBJ2-5
D: TRBD1
size: once
V: TRBV5-6
CDR3: CASSYDRAETQYF
DNA: TGTGCCAGCAGCTACGACAGGGCCGAGACCCAGTACTTC

J: TRBJ1-6
D: -
size: -
V: TRBV9
CDR3: CASSARNSPLHF
DNA: TGTGCCAGCAGCGCACGGAATTCACCCCTCCACTTT

J: TRBJ1-2
D: -
size: -
V: TRBV9
CDR3: CASSVGHLAYGYTF
DNA: TGTGCCAGCAGCGTGGGACATCTTGCATATGGCTACACCTTC

J: TRBJ1-4
D: TRBD1
size: once
V: TRBV6-1
CDR3: CASTGTGVEKLFF
DNA: TGTGCCAGCACCGGGACAGGGGTAGAAAAACTGTTTTTT

J: TRBJ2-5
D: TRBD1
size: -
V: TRBV9
CDR3: CASSSFGTGEETQYF
DNA: TGTGCCAGCAGCTCCTTCGGGACAGGGGAAGAGACCCAGTACTTC

J: TRBJ1-4
D: TRBD1
size: -
V: TRBV5-4
CDR3: CASSTGTDLNEKLFF
DNA: TGTGCCAGCAGCACCGGGACAGATTTAAATGAAAAACTGTTTTTT

J: TRBJ1-2
D: TRBD1
size: -
V: TRBV7-9
CDR3: CASSPSPDRAYGYTF
DNA: TGTGCCAGCAGCCCATCACCTGACAGGGCATATGGCTACACCTTC

J: TRBJ1-1
D: -
size: once
V: TRBV14
CDR3: CASSQEDSLPWAFF
DNA: TGTGCCAGCAGCCAAGAGGACAGCTTACCGTGGGCTTTCTTT

J: TRBJ1-4
D: -
size: -
V: TRBV5-1
CDR3: CASSPRGLSNEKLFF
DNA: TGCGCCAGCAGCCCAAGAGGGCTGTCTAATGAAAAACTGTTTTTT

J: TRBJ2-2
D: TRBD2
size: -
V: TRBV5-1
CDR3: CASSPSPGLVNTGELFF
DNA: TGCGCCAGCAGCCCCTCTCCGGGACTAGTAAACACCGGGGAGCTGTTTTTT

J: TRBJ1-2
D: TRBD1
size: -
V: TRBV11-2
CDR3: CASSGTGGVGYTF
DNA: TGTGCCAGCAGCGGGACAGGGGGCGTCGGCTACACCTTC

J: TRBJ1-3
D: -
size: -
V: TRBV19
CDR3: CASKTVASRGNTIYF
DNA: TGTGCCAGTAAGACAGTGGCTTCTCGGGGAAACACCATATATTTT

J: TRBJ2-1
D: TRBD2
size: -
V: TRBV7-2
CDR3: CASSFLAGAYNEQFF
DNA: TGTGCCAGCAGCTTTCTAGCGGGAGCCTACAATGAGCAGTTCTTC

J: TRBJ2-7
D: -
size: once
V: TRBV5-1
CDR3: CASSLTATEQYF
DNA: TGCGCCAGCAGCTTAACAGCTACCGAGCAGTACTTC

J: TRBJ1-2
D: -
size: once
V: TRBV6-4
CDR3: CASSDSGQGVGYTF
DNA: TGTGCCAGCAGTGACTCAGGTCAGGGTGTTGGCTACACCTTC

J: TRBJ2-7
D: -
size: -
V: TRBV28
CDR3: CASSPGQTYEQYF
DNA: TGTGCCAGCAGTCCCGGACAGACCTACGAGCAGTACTTC

J: TRBJ2-5
D: TRBD1
size: -
V: TRBV6-1
CDR3: CASFRQGRMETQYF
DNA: TGTGCCAGCTTTAGACAGGGACGGATGGAGACCCAGTACTTC